This TCR beta chain was recorded in a study of blood T cell repertoires in COVID-19. CDR1 is MGHRA and CDR2 is YSYEKL in the germline V gene. CDR3 size: 19 residues. V dropped 0 bases and J dropped 0 bases, with 15 bases sitting between them. The repertoire was sequenced with immunoSEQ multiplex PCR; TCRdb's copy has only in-frame clones and lacks some. The sample lists about 200,000 clones; more than 65% were seen once. Recruitment covered 20 to 25 US areas and drew participants whose ages spanned about 18 to 100 years. This TCR was sampled from a man aged 40-49 years who had recovered from COVID-19. The sequenced material came from PBMCs or T cells enriched from blood (not recorded which). The V gene is TRBV4-1, the J gene TRBJ1-6, with D tentatively TRBD1 (6 bases). The CDR3 spells CASSQDIYPDSSYNSPLHF. The DNA for the CDR3 is TGCGCCAGCAGCCAAGACATATATCCGGACAGCTCCTATAATTCACCCCTCCACTTT.